The entry below gives a single TCR beta chain sequence along with its context. V lost 2 bases to trimming and J lost 8 bases, with 18 bases between them. The CDR3 runs to 15 residues. Germline-derived CDR1 and CDR2 are SGHVS and FQNEAQ. The sample is drawn from a study of control samples from healthy donors and cancer patients. Profiled with immunoSEQ multiplex PCR; TCRdb holds only in-frame clones, not every one. The sample records 40,000 to 65,000 clones, approximately 90% being singletons. This sequence joins TRBV7-8 and TRBJ1-2; D might be TRBD1 (5 bases). The source is a man between 60 and 70 years old with head and neck cancer. The sample consisted of PBMCs. The CDR3 loop is CASSLSSEGREGYTF. In nucleotides, the CDR3 is TGTGCCAGCAGCTTAAGTAGCGAGGGGAGAGAGGGCTACACCTTC.